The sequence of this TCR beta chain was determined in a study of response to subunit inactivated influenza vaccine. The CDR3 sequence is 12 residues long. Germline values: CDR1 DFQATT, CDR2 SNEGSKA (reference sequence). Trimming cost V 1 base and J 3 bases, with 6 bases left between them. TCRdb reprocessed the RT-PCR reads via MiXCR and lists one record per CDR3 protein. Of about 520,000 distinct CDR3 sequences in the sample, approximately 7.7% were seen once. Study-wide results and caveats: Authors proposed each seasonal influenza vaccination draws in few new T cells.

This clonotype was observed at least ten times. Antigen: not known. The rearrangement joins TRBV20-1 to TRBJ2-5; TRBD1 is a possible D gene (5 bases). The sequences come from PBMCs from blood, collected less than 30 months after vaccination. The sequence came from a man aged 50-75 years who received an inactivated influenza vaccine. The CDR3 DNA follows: TGCAGTGCTAGAGGCAGGGAAGAGACCCAGTACTTC. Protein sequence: CSARGREETQYF.